The 25 T cell receptor beta chains given below trace back to one sample, sequenced in a study of cytomegalovirus exposure and HLA in healthy donors. Both 60 Vbeta primers and 13 Jbeta primers went into the PCR. Sequencing used immunoSEQ multiplex PCR; TCRdb keeps in-frame clones, though not all of them. The repertoire consists of fewer than 100,000 clones, with around 77% occurring once and the leading ten covering roughly 3%. Sequenced: PBMCs. These receptors came from a man aged 40-49 years in good health and CMV-seronegative.

The rearrangement joins TRBV6-5 to TRBJ1-2, with a tentative D call TRBD1 (5 bases). V lost 8 bases to trimming and J lost 3 bases, with 19 bases between them. There are 15 residues in the CDR3. Per germline, CDR1 MNHEY and CDR2 SVGAGI. CDR3 sequence: CASLGQGGGDYGYTF. The DNA of the CDR3 is TGTGCCAGCCTGGGCCAGGGAGGAGGGGACTATGGCTACACCTTC.

The chain has TRBV28 and TRBJ1-3, with a tentative D call TRBD1 (5 bases). Germline CDR1 is MDHEN and CDR2 is SYDVKM. The CDR3 totals 15 residues. The V and J ends lost 6 bases and 0 bases respectively, with 12 bases between them. The CDR3 DNA follows: TGTGCCAGCAGACTCCCGACAGCCTCTGGAAACACCATATATTTT. Amino acids: CASRLPTASGNTIYF.

This clone was seen only a few times. The chain couples TRBV6-5 to TRBJ2-3, with TRBD1 matching 7 bases. V lost 0 bases, J lost 4 bases, and 4 bases stayed unmatched. Germline lookup yields CDR1 MNHEY and CDR2 SVGAGI. CDR3 length: 15 residues. The CDR3 loop reads CASSYSVGQADTQYF. CDR3 bases: TGTGCCAGCAGTTACTCGGTCGGACAGGCAGATACGCAGTATTTT.

The chain couples TRBV10-3 to TRBJ2-5, with 8 bases aligning to TRBD2. Germline CDR1 and CDR2: ENHRY and SYGVKD. The ends lost 5 bases at V and 5 bases at J; junction bases unmatched: 1. This CDR3 spans 12 amino acids. The CDR3 region is CAISRGGETQYF. CDR3 DNA sequence: TGTGCCATCAGTCGGGGGGGGGAGACCCAGTACTTC.

V usage is TRBV6-5 and J usage is TRBJ2-1; TRBD2 matches 16 bases. Trimming cost V 4 bases and J 6 bases; bases outside gene matches: 3. The CDR3 is 16 residues long. Germline V CDR1 and CDR2: MNHEY, SVGAGI. The CDR3 DNA reads TGTGCCAGCAGTTCCGGGACTAGCGGGAGGGCCAATGAGCAGTTCTTC. Translated: CASSSGTSGRANEQFF.

The rearrangement links TRBV19 to TRBJ2-1; D gene uncertain. The V gene's germline CDR1 is LNHDA and CDR2 SQIVND (reference sequence). This CDR3 spans 11 amino acids. V dropped 6 bases and J dropped 7 bases, with 7 bases sitting between them. The CDR3 reads CASRRENEQFF. The CDR3 bases are TGTGCCAGTAGAAGAGAAAATGAGCAGTTCTTC.

The gene calls are TRBV5-1 and TRBJ1-1; tentatively, D is TRBD1 (5 bases). The CDR3 totals 15 residues. The germline CDR1 and CDR2 sequences are SGHRS and YFSETQ. The V end was cut by 0 bases, the J end by 7 bases, with 16 bases between. This CDR3 reads CASSLGLGARVEAFF. In DNA, the CDR3 is TGCGCCAGCAGCTTGGGGCTTGGGGCTAGGGTTGAAGCTTTCTTT. The full variable domain, with the rest looked up from reference TRBV5-1 and TRBJ1-1, is KAGVTQTPRYLIKTRGQQVTLSCSPISGHRSVSWYQQTPGQGLQFLFEYFSETQRNKGNFPGRFSGRQFSNSRSEMNVSTLELGDSALYLCASSLGLGARVEAFFGQGTRLTVV.

J is TRBJ1-6 and V is TRBV6-1; 9 bases agree with TRBD1. CDR1 is MNHNS, CDR2 SASEGT, per germline. V shed 4 bases, J shed 4 bases, and the junction held 5 bases outside the gene matches. CDR3 size: 16 residues. CDR3 in DNA: TGTGCCAGCAGTGTAATGGGACAGGGATATAATTCACCCCTCCACTTT. Amino acid sequence: CASSVMGQGYNSPLHF.

The DNA for the CDR3 is TGTGCCAGTAGTGTGTCAGCTAACTATGGCTACACCTTC. It codes for CASSVSANYGYTF. This chain connects TRBV19 to TRBJ1-2, with D unclear. The length of the CDR3 is 13 residues. V lost 5 bases and J 0 bases, leaving 7 bases between the germline ends. Germline CDR1 is LNHDA and CDR2 is SQIVND (reference sequence).

This chain links TRBV28 with TRBJ2-2, with 13 bases that match TRBD2. The CDR3 totals 19 residues. Germline trimming cut 4 bases from V and 5 bases from J; bases unmatched to any gene: 13. In germline, CDR1 is MDHEN, CDR2 SYDVKM. CDR3 in amino acids: CASSSPGLAGKDKTGELFF. The CDR3 DNA reads TGTGCCAGCAGTTCCCCGGGACTAGCGGGAAAAGACAAAACCGGGGAGCTGTTTTTT.

V and J are TRBV7-3 and TRBJ2-5; D might be TRBD2 (6 bases). From germline, CDR1 is SGHTA and CDR2 FQGTGA. This CDR3 is built from 14 residues. Trimming stripped 5 bases from V and 7 bases from J, with 17 bases between. CDR3: CASSDGGDGATQYF. CDR3 coding DNA: TGTGCCAGCAGCGATGGCGGGGACGGCGCGACCCAGTACTTC. Full variable domain (missing parts from reference TRBV7-3 and TRBJ2-5): GAGVSQTPSNKVTEKGKYVELRCDPISGHTALYWYRQSLGQGPEFLIYFQGTGAADDSGLPNDRFFAVRPEGSVSTLKIQRTERGDSAVYLCASSDGGDGATQYFGPGTRLLVL.

The chain's CDR3 is CASSPSGRSPTGELFF. Here the CDR3 DNA reads TGTGCCAGCAGCCCCAGCGGGAGAAGCCCCACCGGGGAGCTGTTTTTT. J is TRBJ2-2 and V is TRBV5-4; 8 positions agree with TRBD2. Trimming took 4 bases from V and 4 from J; bases not matched to a gene: 9. The germline V gene has CDR1 SGHNT and CDR2 YYREEE (reference sequence). The CDR3 extends over 16 amino acids. The full variable domain, completed using reference TRBV5-4 and TRBJ2-2, is ETGVTQSPTHLIKTRGQQVTLRCSSQSGHNTVSWYQQALGQGPQFIFQYYREEENGRGNFPPRFSGLQFPNYSSELNVNALELDDSALYLCASSPSGRSPTGELFFGEGSRLTVL.

The CDR3 DNA follows: TGTGCCAGCAGTGACAGGGCGAATCAGCCCCAGCATTTT. Amino acid sequence: CASSDRANQPQHF. The J gene is TRBJ1-5, the V gene TRBV6-1; TRBD1 might be the D (5 bases). Germline V gives CDR1 MNHNS, CDR2 SASEGT. V lost 3 bases and J lost 4, with 7 bases in between. The CDR3 length is 13 residues.

This clone was observed a single time. The CDR3 is CASSLPTGGTEQYF. DNA of the CDR3: TGTGCCAGCAGCCTTCCGACAGGGGGGACCGAGCAGTACTTC. The V and J genes are TRBV14 and TRBJ2-7; 9 bases are shared with TRBD1. Per germline, CDR1 SGHDN and CDR2 FVKESK. The CDR3 consists of 14 residues. The V segment lost 4 bases and the J segment 6 bases; nucleotides outside the gene matches: 7.

V is TRBV18 and J is TRBJ2-7; D might be TRBD1 (6 bases). With 2 bases removed from V and 0 bases from J, the gap between germline ends came to 11 bases. The CDR3 covers 15 residues. The germline CDR1 and CDR2 sequences are KGHSH and LQKENI. The CDR3 protein is CASSPGQTDSYEQYF. The CDR3 DNA reads as TGTGCCAGCTCACCAGGACAGACCGACTCCTACGAGCAGTACTTC.

The V gene is TRBV6-1, the J gene TRBJ2-6; D is undetermined. This CDR3 has 15 residues. Germline V gives CDR1 MNHNS, CDR2 SASEGT. Trimming removed 6 bases from V and 1 base from J, with 10 bases in between. The CDR3 reads CASRARKSGANVLTF. Written as DNA, the CDR3 is TGTGCCAGCAGGGCTAGGAAATCTGGGGCCAACGTCCTGACTTTC.

The J gene is TRBJ2-3, the V gene TRBV30; tentatively, D is TRBD2 (5 bases). This CDR3 is built from 14 residues. Germline V gene sequence: CDR1 GTSNPN, CDR2 SVGIG (reference sequence). V was cut by 2 bases and J by 3 bases, with 12 bases left in between. CDR3 sequence (DNA): TGTGCCTGGAGTCACCTAGCCCCGACAGATACGCAGTATTTT. Protein: CAWSHLAPTDTQYF.

The chain recombines TRBV2 with TRBJ2-4; no firm D call. V gave up 6 bases and J gave up 0 bases, with 9 bases separating them. Germline V CDR1 and CDR2: SNHLY, FYNNEI. CDR3 length: 14 amino acids. DNA for the CDR3: TGTGCCAGCAGGCCGGAGCTAGCCAAAAACATTCAGTACTTC. This encodes CASRPELAKNIQYF.

This clone is termed medium-sized. The same CDR3 arises from other DNA sequences in this sample as well. The V gene is TRBV27, the J gene TRBJ1-5; 7 bases align to TRBD1. Trimming took 5 bases from V and 6 from J; bases not matched to a gene: 7. This CDR3 spans 14 amino acids. Germline V CDR1 and CDR2: MNHEY, SMNVEV (reference sequence). The CDR3 nucleotides read TGTGCCAGCAGTCCTGACAGGGCGGTTCAGCCCCAGCATTTT. Residues: CASSPDRAVQPQHF.

J is TRBJ2-5 and V is TRBV28, with 7 bases identical to TRBD1. TRBJ2-7 matches the DNA end more closely, so the J call is doubtful. The V gene's germline CDR1 is MDHEN and CDR2 SYDVKM. This CDR3 comprises 14 residues. The CDR3 reads CASSLGQATYEQYF. The CDR3 coding sequence is TGTGCCAGCAGTTTAGGACAGGCCACCTACGAGCAGTACTTC.

This chain links TRBV4-1 with TRBJ2-1; 15 bases match TRBD2. This CDR3 has 20 amino acids. After removal of 3 bases from V and 4 bases from J, the junction contained 13 bases not matched to a gene. Germline CDR1 reads MGHRA; CDR2 reads YSYEKL. CDR3: CASSHRDRGLAGGKYNEQFF. CDR3 nucleotides: TGCGCCAGCAGCCACCGGGACAGGGGACTAGCGGGGGGAAAATACAATGAGCAGTTCTTC.

V and J are TRBV7-6 and TRBJ2-1, with D perhaps TRBD1 (5 bases). This CDR3 has 15 residues. Germline loops: CDR1 SGHVS, CDR2 FNYEAQ. V was trimmed by 2 bases and J by 3 bases, leaving 11 bases between them. The CDR3 reads CASSLNQGFYNEQFF. CDR3 sequence (DNA): TGTGCCAGCAGCTTAAACCAGGGTTTCTACAATGAGCAGTTCTTC. Using reference TRBV7-6 and TRBJ2-1 for the parts outside the CDR3, the full variable domain is GAGVSQSPRYKVTKRGQDVALRCDPISGHVSLYWYRQALGQGPEFLTYFNYEAQQDKSGLPNDRFSAERPEGSISTLTIQRTEQRDSAMYRCASSLNQGFYNEQFFGPGTRLTVL.

The rearrangement joins TRBV7-2 to TRBJ1-5; TRBD1 might be the D (6 bases). The CDR3 has 15 amino acids. From germline, CDR1 is SGHTA and CDR2 FQGNSA. V lost 1 base and J lost 7, with 14 bases in between. In DNA, the CDR3 is TGTGCCAGCAGCTTAGTTTCCACAGGGAGCCAGCCCCAGCATTTT. Amino acids: CASSLVSTGSQPQHF.

This CDR3 is CASSLVSGGTDTQYF. Written as DNA, the CDR3 is TGTGCCAGCAGCTTAGTTAGCGGGGGCACAGATACGCAGTATTTT. This sequence joins TRBV7-9 and TRBJ2-3, with 8 bases aligning to TRBD2. CDR3 length equals 15 residues. Germline V lookup: CDR1 SEHNR, CDR2 FQNEAQ (reference sequence). With V trimmed by 1 base and J by 1 base, 1 base remained unmatched.

The chain is built from TRBV5-1 and TRBJ2-5; 10 bases agree with TRBD2. CDR1 SGHRS and CDR2 YFSETQ come from the germline V gene. This CDR3 region has 14 residues. V trimming: 4 bases; J trimming: 3 bases; junction bases outside the gene matches: 3. The CDR3 coding sequence is TGCGCCAGCAGCACAGGACTAGCGGAAGAGACCCAGTACTTC. Its translation is CASSTGLAEETQYF.